These 31 T cell receptor beta chains came from one sample sequenced in a study of blood T cell repertoires in COVID-19. Assay: immunoSEQ multiplex PCR; the TCRdb copy retains only in-frame clones and omits some. The sample comprises about 68,000 clones, around 82% of which are singletons, and 8% to 9% rests with the top ten. Source material: peripheral blood. These receptors all stem from a man in his forties or fifties with active COVID-19.

The V gene is TRBV12-3 or TRBV12-4, the J gene TRBJ1-6; D might be TRBD1 (5 bases). Trimming shortened V by 11 bases and J by 7 bases, and 12 bases separated the two germline ends. The CDR3 is 12 residues long. The CDR3 DNA follows: TGTGCCTCAGGGAAGTTGAATTCACCCCTCCACTTT. It yields the protein CASGKLNSPLHF.

The chain recombines TRBV6-5 with TRBJ2-1; 7 bases align to TRBD1. Unmatched junction bases numbered 9, after V lost 6 bases and J lost 4 bases. CDR3 size: 15 residues. Germline V CDR1 and CDR2: MNHEY, SVGAGI. CDR3 residues: CASRYGQVDYNEQFF. For the CDR3, the DNA is TGTGCCAGCAGGTATGGACAGGTTGATTACAATGAGCAGTTCTTC.

The gene calls are TRBV5-6 and TRBJ2-7; 10 bases are shared with TRBD2. This CDR3 comprises 15 residues. From germline, CDR1 is SGHDT and CDR2 YYEEEE. The ends lost 4 bases at V and 0 bases at J; junction bases unmatched: 4. The CDR3 reads CASSHPSGSSYEQYF. Here the CDR3 DNA reads TGTGCCAGCAGCCACCCTAGCGGGAGCTCCTACGAGCAGTACTTC.

The chain has TRBV3-1 (or the pseudogene TRBV3-2) and TRBJ1-5, with D unresolved. The V end was cut by 0 bases, the J end by 7 bases, with 10 bases between. The CDR3 loop spans 14 amino acids. Per the germline V gene, CDR1 is LGHDT and CDR2 is YNNKEL (reference sequence). CDR3 loop: CASSQDLGRQPQHF. For the CDR3, the DNA is TGTGCCAGCAGCCAAGATCTGGGGAGGCAGCCCCAGCATTTT.

The chain carries TRBV6-2 or TRBV6-3 and TRBJ1-5; D is perhaps TRBD1 (5 bases). Germline V lookup: CDR1 MNHEY, CDR2 SVGEGT. V shed 3 bases and J shed 9 bases, with 15 bases lying between them. The CDR3 has 14 amino acids. Here the CDR3 reads CASSYGGSAGPQHF. The CDR3 bases are TGTGCCAGCAGTTATGGGGGGAGTGCCGGGCCCCAGCATTTT.

This clone was picked up many times. The chain recombines TRBV7-9 with TRBJ2-2, with D maybe TRBD2 (6 bases). The germline V gene has CDR1 SEHNR and CDR2 FQNEAQ (reference sequence). V lost 4 bases and J lost 4, with 7 bases in between. The CDR3 consists of 13 residues. CDR3 DNA: TGTGCCAGCAGCTCCGGGGGCACCGGGGAGCTGTTTTTT. As protein: CASSSGGTGELFF. Based on the CDR3 plus reference TRBV7-9 and TRBJ2-2, the full variable domain is DTGVSQNPRHKITKRGQNVTFRCDPISEHNRLYWYRQTLGQGPEFLTYFQNEAQLEKSRLLSDRFSAERPKGSFSTLEIQRTEQGDSAMYLCASSSGGTGELFFGEGSRLTVL.

The chain carries TRBV7-2 and TRBJ1-6, with a tentative D call TRBD1 (5 bases). CDR1 and CDR2 from the germline V gene are SGHTA and FQGNSA. CDR3 length: 16 residues. The V end was cut by 5 bases, the J end by 5 bases, with 16 bases between. DNA of the CDR3: TGTGCCAGCAGCGGACCTGCGTCGGGGGATAATTCACCCCTCCACTTT. As protein: CASSGPASGDNSPLHF.

This chain's CDR3 is CASSAGTALGGTQYF. The CDR3, as DNA: TGTGCCAGCAGCGCCGGGACAGCCCTTGGGGGGACCCAGTACTTC. V usage is TRBV9 and J usage is TRBJ2-5, with TRBD1 matching over 7 bases. After removal of 3 bases from V and 7 bases from J, the junction contained 12 bases not matched to a gene. The CDR3 totals 15 residues. Germline V CDR1 and CDR2: SGDLS, YYNGEE.

The V call is TRBV2, the J call TRBJ2-1, with D tentatively TRBD2 (5 bases). V was pared by 5 bases and J by 4 bases, with 15 bases between. This CDR3 has 15 amino acids. Germline CDR1 reads SNHLY; CDR2 reads FYNNEI. CDR3 in DNA: TGTGCCAGCAGTTTACAGAGCGGTAATTACAATGAGCAGTTCTTC. The encoded protein is CASSLQSGNYNEQFF. The whole variable domain, filled in from reference TRBV2 and TRBJ2-1, reads EPEVTQTPSHQVTQMGQEVILRCVPISNHLYFYWYRQILGQKVEFLVSFYNNEISEKSEIFDDQFSVERPDGSNFTLKIRSTKLEDSAMYFCASSLQSGNYNEQFFGPGTRLTVL.

V and J are TRBV7-8 and TRBJ1-5, with a possible D match to TRBD1 (5 bases). CDR3 length: 17 residues. Looked up from germline, CDR1 is SGHVS and CDR2 is FQNEAQ. V lost 2 bases, J lost 0 bases, and 14 bases lay in between. The CDR3 sequence: CASSLQWGGGSNQPQHF. For the CDR3, the DNA is TGTGCCAGCAGCTTACAGTGGGGCGGGGGTAGCAATCAGCCCCAGCATTTT.

This sequence joins TRBV29-1 and TRBJ2-1, with TRBD2 matching 13 bases. Trimming removed 4 bases from V and 4 bases from J; junction bases left unmatched: 7. The CDR3 length is 16 residues. Germline V gene sequence: CDR1 SQVTM, CDR2 ANQGSEA. The CDR3 here is CSVGTSGGLFYNEQFF. The DNA of the CDR3 is TGCAGCGTTGGGACTAGCGGGGGCCTTTTTTACAATGAGCAGTTCTTC.

The rearrangement links TRBV12-3 or TRBV12-4 to TRBJ2-5; 7 bases match TRBD1. The CDR3 contains 13 residues. Trimming took 8 bases from V and 2 from J; bases not matched to a gene: 5. The CDR3 loop is CASGDSSQETQYF. The CDR3 nucleotides are TGTGCCAGCGGGGACAGCTCTCAAGAGACCCAGTACTTC.

The V gene is TRBV6-6, the J gene TRBJ2-4; TRBD2 might be the D (6 bases). Germline lookup yields CDR1 MNHNY and CDR2 SVGAGI (reference sequence). The ends were cut back, 2 bases at V and 13 bases at J, with 12 bases in the middle. The CDR3 runs 12 residues. The CDR3 DNA reads as TGTGCCAGCAGTTACGCCAGGACTACCCAGTACTTC. Amino acids: CASSYARTTQYF.

The rearrangement links TRBV5-6 to TRBJ2-1; D is undetermined. The germline CDR1 and CDR2 sequences are SGHDT and YYEEEE. This CDR3 has 14 residues. V lost 0 bases, J lost 4 bases, and 8 bases lay in between. The DNA for the CDR3 is TGTGCCAGCAGCTTGGACACCCAATACAATGAGCAGTTCTTC. This translates into CASSLDTQYNEQFF.

V and J are TRBV5-6 and TRBJ1-6; 7 bases align to TRBD1. The J segment lost 3 bases and the V segment lost 4 bases, leaving 7 bases of the junction unmatched. The germline CDR1 and CDR2 sequences are SGHDT and YYEEEE. This CDR3 is built from 16 residues. This CDR3 is CASSSRTGVYNSPLHF. The CDR3 coding sequence is TGTGCCAGCAGCAGCCGGACAGGAGTCTATAATTCACCCCTCCACTTT.

The J gene is TRBJ2-2, the V gene TRBV7-6, with 10 positions matching TRBD2. The CDR3 runs 18 residues. Germline lookup yields CDR1 SGHVS and CDR2 FNYEAQ. The V and J ends lost 0 bases and 4 bases, in that order; junction bases with no gene match: 8. CDR3 residues: CASSLAQGSSGSTGELFF. The CDR3 DNA reads as TGTGCCAGCAGCTTAGCGCAGGGATCTAGCGGGAGCACCGGGGAGCTGTTTTTT.

The CDR3 spells CASSRRQVLLEGYTF. CDR3 coding DNA: TGTGCCAGTAGTCGAAGACAGGTCCTATTGGAGGGCTACACCTTC. This chain uses TRBV19 with TRBJ1-2, with a tentative D call TRBD1 (6 bases). CDR3 length: 15 amino acids. In germline, CDR1 is LNHDA, CDR2 SQIVND (reference sequence). Trimming shortened V by 5 bases and J by 8 bases, and 21 bases separated the two germline ends. The entire variable domain, with the rest obtained from reference TRBV19 and TRBJ1-2, is as follows: DGGITQSPKYLFRKEGQNVTLSCEQNLNHDAMYWYRQDPGQGLRLIYYSQIVNDFQKGDIAEGYSVSREKKESFPLTVTSAQKNPTAFYLCASSRRQVLLEGYTFGSGTRLTVV.

This chain connects TRBV2 to TRBJ2-5; 10 nucleotides align to TRBD1. The CDR3 is made up of 17 amino acids. V dropped 2 bases and J dropped 3; count of bases not matched to a gene: 9. CDR1 is SNHLY and CDR2 is FYNNEI in the germline V gene. As DNA, the CDR3 is TGTGCCAGCAGTGAAATGAGGTTGGGACAGGGGAAAGAGACCCAGTACTTC. It is translated as CASSEMRLGQGKETQYF.

This chain joins TRBV5-1 and TRBJ2-5, with D tentatively TRBD2 (5 bases). CDR3 length equals 14 residues. V was shortened by 7 bases and J by 7 bases, with 20 bases between the two germline ends. Germline V CDR1 and CDR2: SGHRS, YFSETQ. The chain's CDR3 is CASPWVGSEVTQYF. The CDR3 bases are TGCGCCAGCCCCTGGGTTGGTAGCGAGGTGACCCAGTACTTC. The full variable domain, in which reference TRBV5-1 and TRBJ2-5 provide the parts outside the CDR3, is KAGVTQTPRYLIKTRGQQVTLSCSPISGHRSVSWYQQTPGQGLQFLFEYFSETQRNKGNFPGRFSGRQFSNSRSEMNVSTLELGDSALYLCASPWVGSEVTQYFGPGTRLLVL.

The chain combines TRBV29-1 with TRBJ2-7; 7 positions match TRBD1. CDR1 and CDR2 (germline): SQVTM, ANQGSEA. There are 12 residues in the CDR3. V shed 4 bases and J 4 bases; nucleotides not matched to a gene: 4. The CDR3 nucleotides read TGCAGCGTTGTCTTGACAGGGTACGAGCAGTACTTC. Translated: CSVVLTGYEQYF.

V and J are TRBV7-8 and TRBJ2-7; TRBD2 aligns across 11 bases. Per germline, CDR1 SGHVS and CDR2 FQNEAQ. The CDR3 covers 15 residues. V lost 4 bases, J lost 2 bases, and 4 bases stayed unmatched. The CDR3 region is CASSSVSGGAYEQYF. The CDR3 nucleotides read TGTGCCAGCAGCTCAGTTAGCGGGGGGGCCTACGAGCAGTACTTC. Based on the CDR3 plus reference TRBV7-8 and TRBJ2-7, the full variable domain is GAGVSQSPRYKVAKRGQDVALRCDPISGHVSLFWYQQALGQGPEFLTYFQNEAQLDKSGLPSDRFFAERPEGSVSTLKIQRTQQEDSAVYLCASSSVSGGAYEQYFGPGTRLTVT.

The rearrangement uses TRBV7-9 and TRBJ1-2; the match to TRBD1 covers 7 bases. V was pared by 1 base and J by 4 bases, with 6 bases of the junction left unmatched. Germline CDR1 is SEHNR and CDR2 is FQNEAQ (reference sequence). The CDR3 is made up of 15 amino acids. The CDR3 sequence: CASSLVGGAGYGYTF. The CDR3 DNA follows: TGTGCCAGCAGCTTAGTAGGGGGCGCGGGCTATGGCTACACCTTC.

V usage is TRBV10-3 and J usage is TRBJ2-3; 8 nucleotides agree with TRBD2. CDR3 length: 15 amino acids. The J segment lost 5 bases and the V segment lost 4 bases, leaving 8 bases of the junction unmatched. The germline V gene has CDR1 ENHRY and CDR2 SYGVKD. The CDR3 bases are TGTGCCATCAGTGCAGAAGCGGGAGCCATAGATACGCAGTATTTT. Translated, it gives CAISAEAGAIDTQYF.

The chain links TRBV5-4 to TRBJ1-6; TRBD1 agrees at 8 bases. The J segment lost 5 bases and the V segment lost 0 bases, leaving 4 bases of the junction unmatched. Germline V gene data show CDR1 as SGHNT and CDR2 as YYREEE (reference sequence). This CDR3 is 16 amino acids long. CDR3 sequence: CASSLGDRPNNSPLHF. The CDR3 region has the DNA TGTGCCAGCAGCTTGGGGGACAGGCCCAATAATTCACCCCTCCACTTT.

V usage is TRBV5-1 and J usage is TRBJ1-3; D gene unclear. Germline V lookup: CDR1 SGHRS, CDR2 YFSETQ. Trimming left V 4 bases short and J 3 bases short, with 8 bases between. The CDR3 length is 13 residues. The CDR3: CASSPPVGNTIYF. The CDR3 DNA is TGCGCCAGCAGCCCTCCCGTTGGAAACACCATATATTTT.

The rearrangement uses TRBV20-1 and TRBJ1-1; D remains unclear. The V gene's germline CDR1 is DFQATT and CDR2 SNEGSKA (reference sequence). The CDR3 loop spans 11 amino acids. V lost 3 bases, J lost 5 bases, and 7 bases lay in between. The CDR3 nucleotides are TGCAGTGCTAGTACTCGGACTGAAGCTTTCTTT. Translated: CSASTRTEAFF.

The CDR3 coding sequence is TGTGCCAGCAGCTTATCGACAGGGGGCGGGACTGGCTACACCTTC. Its protein is CASSLSTGGGTGYTF. The chain uses TRBV7-6 and TRBJ1-2; 10 nucleotides agree with TRBD1. Unmatched junction bases numbered 7, after V lost 2 bases and J lost 7 bases. This CDR3 is 15 amino acids long. Germline V gene sequence: CDR1 SGHVS, CDR2 FNYEAQ.

This chain links TRBV7-9 with TRBJ2-2; D ambiguous. CDR3 length: 12 residues. The germline V gene has CDR1 SEHNR and CDR2 FQNEAQ (reference sequence). Trimming pared 3 bases from V and 3 bases from J, leaving 2 bases between. The CDR3 spells CASSFYTGELFF. In DNA, the CDR3 is TGTGCCAGCAGCTTCTACACCGGGGAGCTGTTTTTT.

V and J are TRBV4-1 and TRBJ2-1; D is unclear. Germline values: CDR1 MGHRA, CDR2 YSYEKL. This CDR3 region has 11 residues. V was shortened by 1 base and J by 12 bases, with 7 bases between the two germline ends. The CDR3 loop reads CASSQGGRQFF. The CDR3 coding sequence is TGCGCCAGCAGCCAAGGAGGCCGGCAGTTCTTC.

V and J are TRBV7-2 and TRBJ1-5; 7 bases line up with TRBD1. The germline V gene has CDR1 SGHTA and CDR2 FQGNSA. The J segment lost 2 bases and the V segment lost 5 bases, leaving 9 bases of the junction unmatched. This CDR3 has 16 residues. The CDR3 DNA reads as TGTGCCAGCAGCCTGACTCGACAGGGCCGCAATCAGCCCCAGCATTTT. Translated: CASSLTRQGRNQPQHF.

V usage is TRBV10-2 and J usage is TRBJ1-2; a weak D match, TRBD1 (6 bases). V was pared by 2 bases and J by 0 bases, with 16 bases between. Germline V gene sequence: CDR1 WSHSY, CDR2 SAAADI. The CDR3 totals 17 residues. CDR3 residues: CASSERIAGVSNYGYTF. The CDR3 DNA reads as TGCGCCAGCAGTGAGCGCATTGCAGGGGTTTCTAACTATGGCTACACCTTC.